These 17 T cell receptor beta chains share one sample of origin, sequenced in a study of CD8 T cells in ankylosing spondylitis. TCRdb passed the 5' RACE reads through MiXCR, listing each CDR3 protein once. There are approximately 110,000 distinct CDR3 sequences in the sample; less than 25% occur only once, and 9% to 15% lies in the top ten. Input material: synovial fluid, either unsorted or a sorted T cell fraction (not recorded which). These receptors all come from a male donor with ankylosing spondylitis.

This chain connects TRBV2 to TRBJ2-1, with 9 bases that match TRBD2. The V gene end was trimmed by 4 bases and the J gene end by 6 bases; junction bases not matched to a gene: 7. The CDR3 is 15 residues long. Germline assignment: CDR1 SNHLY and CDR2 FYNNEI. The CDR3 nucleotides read TGTGCCAGCAGTGGGGCTAGCGGGACCCTCAATGAGCAGTTCTTC. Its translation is CASSGASGTLNEQFF.

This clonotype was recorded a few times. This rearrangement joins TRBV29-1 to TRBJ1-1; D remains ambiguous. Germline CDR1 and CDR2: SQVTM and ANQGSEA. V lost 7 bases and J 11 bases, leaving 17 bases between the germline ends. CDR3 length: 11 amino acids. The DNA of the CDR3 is TGCAGCGCCGAGGTGGGCGGGTTTGCTTTCTTT. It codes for CSAEVGGFAFF.

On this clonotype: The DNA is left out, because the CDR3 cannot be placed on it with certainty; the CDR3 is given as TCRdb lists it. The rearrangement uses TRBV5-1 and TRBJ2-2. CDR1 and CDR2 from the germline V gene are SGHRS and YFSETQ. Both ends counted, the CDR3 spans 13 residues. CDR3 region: CASSFETGELFFF.

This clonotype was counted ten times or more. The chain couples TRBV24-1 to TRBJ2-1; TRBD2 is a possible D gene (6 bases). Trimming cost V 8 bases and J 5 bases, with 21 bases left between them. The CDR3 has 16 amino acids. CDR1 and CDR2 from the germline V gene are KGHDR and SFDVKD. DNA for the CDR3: TGTGCCACCACACCGACCAGGTCGGGGGACCACAATGAGCAGTTCTTC. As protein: CATTPTRSGDHNEQFF.

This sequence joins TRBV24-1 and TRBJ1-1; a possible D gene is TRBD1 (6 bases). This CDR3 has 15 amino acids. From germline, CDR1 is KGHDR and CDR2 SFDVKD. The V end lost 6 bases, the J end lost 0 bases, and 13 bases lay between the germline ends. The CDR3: CATSRGKGVNTEAFF. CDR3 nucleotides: TGTGCCACCAGTCGGGGGAAGGGGGTGAACACTGAAGCTTTCTTT.

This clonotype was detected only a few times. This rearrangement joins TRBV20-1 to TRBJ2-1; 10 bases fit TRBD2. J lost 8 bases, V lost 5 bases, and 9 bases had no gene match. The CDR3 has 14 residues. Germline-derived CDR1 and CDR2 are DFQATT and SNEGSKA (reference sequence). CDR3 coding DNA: TGCAGTGCTCTTACCAGCGGGAGGGCCGATGAGCAGTTCTTC. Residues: CSALTSGRADEQFF.

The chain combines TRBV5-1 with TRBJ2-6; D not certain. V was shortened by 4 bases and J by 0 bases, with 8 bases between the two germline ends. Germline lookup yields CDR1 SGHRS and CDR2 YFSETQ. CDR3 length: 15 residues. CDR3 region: CASSERNSGANVLTF. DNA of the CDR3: TGCGCCAGCAGCGAACGGAACTCTGGGGCCAACGTCCTGACTTTC.

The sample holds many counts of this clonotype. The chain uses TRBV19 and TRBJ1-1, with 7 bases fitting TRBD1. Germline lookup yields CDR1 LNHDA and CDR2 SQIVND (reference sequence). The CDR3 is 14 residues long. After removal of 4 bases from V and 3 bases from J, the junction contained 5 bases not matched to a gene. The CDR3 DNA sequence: TGTGCCAGTAGTAAGGAGGGGGCCGACACTGAAGCTTTCTTT. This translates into CASSKEGADTEAFF.

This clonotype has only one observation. CDR3 sequence reads: CASSRGTSGRLLDEQFF. CDR3 coding DNA: TGTGCCAGCAGCCGAGGGACTAGCGGGAGACTACTCGATGAGCAGTTCTTC. The chain recombines TRBV7-9 with TRBJ2-1; 14 nucleotides line up with TRBD2. With 5 bases clipped from V and 8 bases from J, the junction kept 11 bases outside the gene matches. This CDR3 comprises 17 residues. Per the germline V gene, CDR1 is SEHNR and CDR2 is FQNEAQ (reference sequence).

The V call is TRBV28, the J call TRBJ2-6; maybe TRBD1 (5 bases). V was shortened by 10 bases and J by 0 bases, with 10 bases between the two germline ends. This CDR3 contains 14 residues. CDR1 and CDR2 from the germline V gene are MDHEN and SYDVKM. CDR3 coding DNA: TGTGCCACCCCGGACACCTCTGGGGCCAACGTCCTGACTTTC. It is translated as CATPDTSGANVLTF.

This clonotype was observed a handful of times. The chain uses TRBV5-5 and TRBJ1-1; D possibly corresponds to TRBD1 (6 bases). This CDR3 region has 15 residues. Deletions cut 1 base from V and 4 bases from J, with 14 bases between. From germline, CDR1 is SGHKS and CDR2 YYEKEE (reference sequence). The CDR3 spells CASSLWAGAATEAFF. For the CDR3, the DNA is TGTGCCAGCAGCTTGTGGGCAGGGGCGGCCACTGAAGCTTTCTTT.

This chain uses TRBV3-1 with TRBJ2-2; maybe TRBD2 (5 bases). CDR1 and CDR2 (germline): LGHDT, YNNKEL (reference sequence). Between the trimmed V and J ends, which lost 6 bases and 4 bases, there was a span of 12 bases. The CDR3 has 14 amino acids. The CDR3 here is CASSVRSGTGELFF. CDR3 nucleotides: TGTGCCAGCAGTGTTAGGAGCGGCACCGGGGAGCTGTTTTTT.

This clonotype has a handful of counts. The CDR3 DNA sequence: TGTGCCAGCAGTGAATCCGGGACAAGGGTTTACAATGAGCAGTTCTTC. Protein product: CASSESGTRVYNEQFF. This chain links TRBV25-1 with TRBJ2-1; a weak D match, TRBD1 (6 bases). V was pared by 1 base and J by 4 bases, with 14 bases between. Germline V gene data show CDR1 as MGHDK and CDR2 as SYGVNS. The CDR3 covers 16 residues.

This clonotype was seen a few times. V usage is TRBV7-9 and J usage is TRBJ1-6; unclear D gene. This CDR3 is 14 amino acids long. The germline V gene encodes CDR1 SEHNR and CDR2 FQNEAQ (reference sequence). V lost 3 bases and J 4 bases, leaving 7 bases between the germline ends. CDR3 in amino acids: CASSLAVYNSPLHF. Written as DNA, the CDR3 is TGTGCCAGCAGCTTGGCAGTGTATAATTCACCCCTCCACTTT.

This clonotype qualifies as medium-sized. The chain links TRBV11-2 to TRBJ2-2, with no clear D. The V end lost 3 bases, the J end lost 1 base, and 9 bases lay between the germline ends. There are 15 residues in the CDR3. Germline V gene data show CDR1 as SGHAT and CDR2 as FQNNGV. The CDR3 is CASSLSHQNTGELFF. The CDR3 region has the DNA TGTGCCAGCAGCTTGAGCCACCAGAACACCGGGGAGCTGTTTTTT.

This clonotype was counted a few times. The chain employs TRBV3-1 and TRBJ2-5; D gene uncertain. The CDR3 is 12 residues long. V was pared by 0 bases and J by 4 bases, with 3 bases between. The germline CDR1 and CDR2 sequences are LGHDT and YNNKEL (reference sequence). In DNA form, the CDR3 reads TGTGCCAGCAGCCAAGATATAGAGACCCAGTACTTC. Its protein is CASSQDIETQYF.

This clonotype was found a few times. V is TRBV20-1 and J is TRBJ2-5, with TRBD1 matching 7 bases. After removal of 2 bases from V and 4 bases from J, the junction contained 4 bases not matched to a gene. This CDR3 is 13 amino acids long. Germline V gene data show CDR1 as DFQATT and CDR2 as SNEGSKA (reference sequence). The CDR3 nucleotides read TGCAGTGCTAGACCGACAGGGAGAGAGACCCAGTACTTC. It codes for CSARPTGRETQYF.